This T cell receptor beta chain stems from a study of T cells after yellow fever vaccination. Study conclusions and caveats: Peak timing came faster in the weaker secondary response, day 5 versus 15.

The V gene's germline CDR1 is SGHTA and CDR2 FQGNSA. V lost 6 bases to trimming and J lost 5 bases, with 21 bases between them. This CDR3 is 16 amino acids long. TCRdb recomputed calls from the 5' RACE reads with MiXCR, one row per CDR3 protein. The data contain about 300,000 distinct CDR3 sequences, 8.7% of them singletons. On this clonotype itself: Antigen unknown.

Sample: CD4+ T cells sorted from PBMCs, taken 5 days after the yellow fever booster vaccination. The chain has TRBV7-2 and TRBJ2-3; tentative D call: TRBD2 (6 bases). The clonotype originates from a man between 18 and 29 years old who received the YFV17D yellow fever vaccine. CDR3 region: CASSIATRGRGDTQYF. CDR3 coding DNA: TGTGCCAGCAGTATAGCAACAAGAGGGCGGGGAGATACGCAGTATTTT.